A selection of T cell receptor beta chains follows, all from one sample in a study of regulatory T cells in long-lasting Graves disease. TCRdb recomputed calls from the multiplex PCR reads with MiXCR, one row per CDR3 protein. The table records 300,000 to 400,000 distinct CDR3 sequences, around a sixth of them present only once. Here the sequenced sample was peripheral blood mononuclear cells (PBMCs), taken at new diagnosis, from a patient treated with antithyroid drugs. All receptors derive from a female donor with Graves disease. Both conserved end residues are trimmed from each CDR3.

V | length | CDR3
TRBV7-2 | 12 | ASSLGGIGDEQF
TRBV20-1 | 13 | SAGPGVGPGDEQF
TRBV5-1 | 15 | ASSPGLAVAGTDTQY
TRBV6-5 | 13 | ASSYSGPASYEQY
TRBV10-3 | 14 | AISESKAGGTYEQY
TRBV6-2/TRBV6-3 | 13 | ASRMGQGGTGELF
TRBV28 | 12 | ASGPTGLEETQY
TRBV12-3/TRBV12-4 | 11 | ASRQREVDEQF
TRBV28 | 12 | ASRPGTGGDEQY
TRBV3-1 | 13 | ASSHRTSVTDTQY
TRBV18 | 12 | ASSPADSGDGYT
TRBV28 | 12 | ASAPKKFYNEQF
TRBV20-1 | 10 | SALSDTNTQY
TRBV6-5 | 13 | ASSSRRGHSYEQY
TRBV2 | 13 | ASSEKGTSFYEQY
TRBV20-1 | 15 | SAIGLTSGRAENEQF
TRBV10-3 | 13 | AISEGASRKNEQY
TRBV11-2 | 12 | ASSLGGRQGTQY
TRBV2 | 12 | ASSEGQGFYEQY
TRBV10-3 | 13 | AITKDRDSYNEQF
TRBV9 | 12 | ASSARGGDYGYT
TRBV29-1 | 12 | SDYWTGRPDGYT
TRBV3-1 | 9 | ASSQLDTQY
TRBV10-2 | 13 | ASSGPGQGDYGYT
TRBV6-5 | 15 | ASSYSNQGLAGGTQY
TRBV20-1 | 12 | SATGDRPRSTQY
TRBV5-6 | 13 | ASSPRERFYNEQF
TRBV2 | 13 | ASSSGQARPDTQY
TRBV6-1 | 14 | ASSVRGSFYTGELF
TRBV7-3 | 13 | ASSPFPGTLNGYT
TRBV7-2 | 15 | ASSLSLIAGGSYEQY
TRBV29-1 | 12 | SVRKVSMNTEAF
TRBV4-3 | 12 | AGSQAGLTGELF
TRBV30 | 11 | AWSRAVVNEQF
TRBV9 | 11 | ASTSPEHNEQY
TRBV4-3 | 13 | ASSQTGTANTEAF
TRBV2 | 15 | ASRGQGARYSNQPQH